Listed here are 19 T cell receptor beta chains from one sample, sequenced in a study of Ad26.COV2.S vaccination and SARS-CoV-2 variants. The data were produced by immunoSEQ multiplex PCR, yet TCRdb's version contains in-frame clones alone and is incomplete. Here the sample spans about 350,000 clones, about 91% being singletons. The source material was peripheral blood, sampled after recovery from COVID-19. These receptors originate from a human donor who had recovered from COVID-19.

The genes are TRBV5-1 and TRBJ1-1; D gene unclear. The CDR3 is 15 residues long. Between the trimmed V and J ends, which lost 0 bases and 1 base, there was a span of 10 bases. In germline, CDR1 is SGHRS, CDR2 YFSETQ. This CDR3 reads CASSLVGPRNTEAFF. As DNA, the CDR3 is TGCGCCAGCAGCTTGGTGGGTCCGAGGAACACTGAAGCTTTCTTT.

J is TRBJ2-7 and V is TRBV2; tentative D call: TRBD1 (6 bases). V dropped 7 bases and J dropped 6 bases, with 16 bases sitting between them. CDR1 is SNHLY, CDR2 FYNNEI, per germline. The CDR3 loop spans 13 amino acids. The CDR3 nucleotides are TGTGCCAGCATTCGACAGGTAGGGGGCGAGCAGTACTTC. Amino acid sequence: CASIRQVGGEQYF.

The chain joins TRBV6-5 to TRBJ1-3; 7 bases fit TRBD1. CDR3 size: 16 residues. The germline gives CDR1 MNHEY, CDR2 SVGAGI. The junction had 4 bases not matched to a gene; V was cut back by 0 bases and J by 2 bases. The CDR3 bases are TGTGCCAGCAGTTACTCGAGTCAGGGGGCTGGAAACACCATATATTTT. This gives the protein CASSYSSQGAGNTIYF.

The gene calls are TRBV7-6 and TRBJ1-4; D is ambiguous. The CDR3 has 16 residues. V lost 0 bases and J lost 4, with 12 bases in between. Germline assignment: CDR1 SGHVS and CDR2 FNYEAQ. The CDR3 sequence: CASSLAVWGGNEKLFF. CDR3 DNA: TGTGCCAGCAGCTTAGCGGTTTGGGGAGGTAATGAAAAACTGTTTTTT. Together with reference TRBV7-6 and TRBJ1-4, the CDR3 gives the full variable domain: GAGVSQSPRYKVTKRGQDVALRCDPISGHVSLYWYRQALGQGPEFLTYFNYEAQQDKSGLPNDRFSAERPEGSISTLTIQRTEQRDSAMYRCASSLAVWGGNEKLFFGSGTQLSVL.

Regarding this clone: Other nucleotide sequences from this sample produce the same CDR3. The gene calls are TRBV19 and TRBJ1-1, with D unresolved. Per the germline V gene, CDR1 is LNHDA and CDR2 is SQIVND (reference sequence). The CDR3 is made up of 13 amino acids. V gave up 1 base and J gave up 0 bases, with 3 bases separating them. The CDR3 loop is CASSIVVNTEAFF. CDR3 DNA sequence: TGTGCCAGTAGTATAGTTGTGAACACTGAAGCTTTCTTT.

The table lists this clone with a count of one. In DNA, the CDR3 is TGTGCCAGCAGCTCCTCGGACAGGACCCATCAGCCCCAGCATTTT. Its protein is CASSSSDRTHQPQHF. The chain employs TRBV5-6 and TRBJ1-5; TRBD1 matches 7 bases. With 3 bases clipped from V and 5 bases from J, the junction kept 8 bases outside the gene matches. The CDR3 loop spans 15 amino acids. Germline V lookup: CDR1 SGHDT, CDR2 YYEEEE.

The chain combines TRBV2 with TRBJ2-3, with 8 bases that match TRBD2. This CDR3 region has 18 residues. V was clipped by 8 bases and J by 2 bases; unmatched bases: 18. The V gene's germline CDR1 is SNHLY and CDR2 FYNNEI. In DNA, the CDR3 is TGTGCCAGCCGAAACGGTTTGGGAGCGGGGGCGCACACAGATACGCAGTATTTT. This gives the protein CASRNGLGAGAHTDTQYF.

J is TRBJ1-1 and V is TRBV2, with no clear D. The CDR3 contains 13 residues. V lost 6 bases and J 0 bases, leaving 8 bases between the germline ends. Germline loops: CDR1 SNHLY, CDR2 FYNNEI. The CDR3 DNA reads as TGTGCCAGCAGGCGGGCCCTGAACACTGAAGCTTTCTTT. Translated, it gives CASRRALNTEAFF.

This chain links TRBV3-1 (or the pseudogene TRBV3-2) with TRBJ1-5; weak D call: TRBD1 (6 bases). V was cut by 1 base and J by 5 bases, with 18 bases left in between. The CDR3 is 17 residues long. The germline CDR1 and CDR2 sequences are LGHDT and YNNKEL (reference sequence). The CDR3 sequence: CASSQGKTGGAYQPQHF. CDR3 DNA: TGTGCCAGCAGCCAAGGCAAGACTGGGGGGGCCTATCAGCCCCAGCATTTT.

This chain links TRBV3-1 (or the pseudogene TRBV3-2) with TRBJ2-1, with 13 positions matching TRBD2. The CDR3 contains 18 residues. V gave up 4 bases and J gave up 7 bases; unmatched junction bases: 13. Germline V lookup: CDR1 LGHDT, CDR2 YNNKEL (reference sequence). CDR3 region: CASSPLTPTSGGKNEQFF. CDR3 DNA sequence: TGTGCCAGCAGCCCCCTAACCCCGACTAGCGGGGGGAAAAATGAGCAGTTCTTC.

The genes are TRBV3-1 (or the pseudogene TRBV3-2) and TRBJ1-4; D remains unclear. Trimming shortened V by 4 bases and J by 0 bases, and 12 bases separated the two germline ends. The CDR3 runs 16 residues. CDR1 is LGHDT and CDR2 is YNNKEL in the germline V gene (reference sequence). CDR3 nucleotides: TGTGCCAGCAGCCCGGCGCGGGGATCAACTAATGAAAAACTGTTTTTT. It specifies CASSPARGSTNEKLFF.

This chain uses TRBV10-3 with TRBJ2-5, with 8 bases lining up with TRBD2. The ends lost 2 bases at V and 5 bases at J; junction bases unmatched: 16. The CDR3 sequence is 18 residues long. Germline V gene lookup returns CDR1 ENHRY and CDR2 SYGVKD. The CDR3: CAISEGLTGLGGRETQYF. As DNA, the CDR3 is TGTGCCATCAGTGAGGGGTTGACGGGACTAGGAGGGCGCGAGACCCAGTACTTC.

The V and J genes are TRBV19 and TRBJ1-2, with D maybe TRBD1 (5 bases). The ends were cut back, 4 bases at V and 0 bases at J, with 12 bases in the middle. This CDR3 has 15 amino acids. CDR1 is LNHDA and CDR2 is SQIVND in the germline V gene (reference sequence). Written as DNA, the CDR3 is TGTGCCAGTAGTACCCAGGGCGGGGCTAACTATGGCTACACCTTC. Translating it yields CASSTQGGANYGYTF.

The V call is TRBV12-5, the J call TRBJ1-2; D is unresolved. The germline gives CDR1 LGHNT, CDR2 FRNRAP. The CDR3 is made up of 14 amino acids. V was clipped by 5 bases and J by 4 bases, with 14 bases between them. In nucleotides, the CDR3 is TGTGCTAGTGGTCCCCGGTTAAGTAGCTATGGCTACACCTTC. This encodes CASGPRLSSYGYTF.

This clone was found a few times. DNA for the CDR3: TGTGCCAGCAGCTTAGGGCCGTCCGGGGAGCAGTACTTC. This translates into CASSLGPSGEQYF. The chain couples TRBV7-9 to TRBJ2-7; D call uncertain. Germline values: CDR1 SEHNR, CDR2 FQNEAQ (reference sequence). CDR3 length: 13 amino acids. The V end lost 1 base, the J end lost 7 bases, and 11 bases lay between the germline ends.

The V call is TRBV5-6, the J call TRBJ1-1; D not resolved. There are 11 residues in the CDR3. Germline loops: CDR1 SGHDT, CDR2 YYEEEE. V was pared by 1 base and J by 11 bases, with 9 bases between. CDR3 DNA: TGTGCCAGCAGCTTGAGGAGGGAGGCTTTCTTT. Amino acid sequence: CASSLRREAFF. The full variable domain, completed using reference TRBV5-6 and TRBJ1-1, is DAGVTQSPTHLIKTRGQQVTLRCSPKSGHDTVSWYQQALGQGPQFIFQYYEEEERQRGNFPDRFSGHQFPNYSSELNVNALLLGDSALYLCASSLRREAFFGQGTRLTVV.

The chain couples TRBV3-1 (or the pseudogene TRBV3-2) to TRBJ2-1; 9 bases fit TRBD2. The trim removed 2 bases at V and 4 bases at J, leaving 12 bases unmatched. CDR3 length equals 18 residues. Germline V gene data show CDR1 as LGHDT and CDR2 as YNNKEL (reference sequence). The CDR3 is CASSQSVCGGASYNEQFF. The CDR3 nucleotides are TGTGCCAGCAGCCAATCAGTTTGCGGGGGGGCTTCTTACAATGAGCAGTTCTTC.

The rearrangement joins TRBV19 to TRBJ1-4; 7 bases agree with TRBD1. There are 14 residues in the CDR3. Losses at the gene ends were 10 bases for V and 6 bases for J; bases not matched to a gene: 11. Germline lookup yields CDR1 LNHDA and CDR2 SQIVND (reference sequence). The CDR3: CATKNRGGDEKLFF. The CDR3 bases are TGTGCCACGAAAAACAGGGGAGGCGATGAAAAACTGTTTTTT.

This rearrangement joins TRBV5-3 to TRBJ2-1; 10 bases align to TRBD2. TRBV5-3 falls under the ORF class, with uncertain function. This CDR3 spans 14 amino acids. V was pared by 9 bases and J by 5 bases, with 8 bases of the junction left unmatched. The CDR3 here is CAIPSGGGDNEQFF. DNA for the CDR3: TGTGCCATCCCGAGCGGGGGGGGAGACAATGAGCAGTTCTTC.